These 12 T cell receptor beta chains were all obtained from the same sample, sequenced in a study of CD8 T cells in ankylosing spondylitis. Study outcomes and limitations: In ankylosing spondylitis blood, a motif of seven to nine highly homologous TCR beta variants appeared characteristic.

No antigen has been assigned to these receptors. TCRdb recomputed calls from the 5' RACE reads with MiXCR, one row per CDR3 protein. Altogether 470,000 or so distinct CDR3 sequences are present, roughly 25% being singletons, with the ten largest covering 0.89%. The sequenced sample was blood, either unsorted or a sorted T cell fraction (not recorded which). The receptor set was obtained from a male donor with ankylosing spondylitis.

This clonotype was seen more than once but under ten times. The chain uses TRBV5-1 and TRBJ2-1, with 9 nucleotides matching TRBD1. V lost 3 bases, J lost 3 bases, and 4 bases stayed unmatched. The CDR3 is 15 residues long. CDR1 and CDR2 (germline): SGHRS, YFSETQ. CDR3 coding DNA: TGCGCCAGCAGCTCGACAGGGGGGGGCTACAATGAGCAGTTCTTC. Translating it yields CASSSTGGGYNEQFF. The full variable domain, in which reference TRBV5-1 and TRBJ2-1 provide the parts outside the CDR3, is KAGVTQTPRYLIKTRGQQVTLSCSPISGHRSVSWYQQTPGQGLQFLFEYFSETQRNKGNFPGRFSGRQFSNSRSEMNVSTLELGDSALYLCASSSTGGGYNEQFFGPGTRLTVL.

V usage is TRBV20-1 and J usage is TRBJ1-2, with 8 bases aligning to TRBD1. J was trimmed by 8 bases and V by 5 bases; bases with no gene match: 7. Germline V gene lookup returns CDR1 DFQATT and CDR2 SNEGSKA (reference sequence). CDR3 size: 12 residues. The CDR3 protein is CSAAGGERGYTF. The CDR3 nucleotides read TGCAGTGCTGCAGGGGGCGAGAGGGGCTACACCTTC.

Ten or more counts support this clonotype. The chain employs TRBV5-1 and TRBJ1-2; D gene ambiguous. Deletions cut 0 bases from V and 4 bases from J, with 13 bases between. The CDR3 is 15 amino acids. CDR1 and CDR2 from the germline V gene are SGHRS and YFSETQ. The DNA for the CDR3 is TGCGCCAGCAGCTTGGGCTCTGCGGGCAGCTATGGCTACACCTTC. This encodes CASSLGSAGSYGYTF.

The chain carries TRBV5-6 and TRBJ2-7; D is uncertain. The V gene lost 4 bases and the J gene lost 5 bases, with 7 bases spanning the gap. The CDR3 sequence is 11 residues long. The V gene's germline CDR1 is SGHDT and CDR2 YYEEEE. CDR3 protein: CASSRGHEQYF. The CDR3 DNA follows: TGTGCCAGCAGCCGTGGCCACGAGCAGTACTTC.

This clonotype was counted a few times. This rearrangement joins TRBV12-3 or TRBV12-4 to TRBJ1-1; D unclear. The germline V and J ends were trimmed by 3 bases and 7 bases, with 12 bases remaining between them. The CDR3 sequence is 13 residues long. The CDR3 reads CASSFTSEFEAFF. CDR3 DNA: TGTGCCAGCAGTTTTACGTCAGAGTTTGAAGCTTTCTTT.

This clonotype was seen more than once but under ten times. The chain has TRBV20-1 and TRBJ1-5; D unclear. The germline V gene has CDR1 DFQATT and CDR2 SNEGSKA (reference sequence). The V end was cut by 4 bases, the J end by 2 bases, with 15 bases between. There are 15 residues in the CDR3. The CDR3: CSATFQIGGNQPQHF. CDR3 sequence (DNA): TGCAGTGCTACCTTTCAGATTGGGGGCAATCAGCCCCAGCATTTT.

There are a few counts of this clonotype. V and J are TRBV5-4 and TRBJ2-1; D possibly matches TRBD1 or TRBD2 (5 bases each). The CDR3 runs 16 residues. Germline CDR1 reads SGHNT; CDR2 reads YYREEE (reference sequence). V lost 3 bases, J lost 4 bases, and 17 bases lay in between. CDR3 protein: CASSSTGAVSYNEQFF. The DNA of the CDR3 is TGTGCCAGCAGCTCCACAGGAGCGGTCAGTTACAATGAGCAGTTCTTC. The full variable domain, with the rest looked up from reference TRBV5-4 and TRBJ2-1, is ETGVTQSPTHLIKTRGQQVTLRCSSQSGHNTVSWYQQALGQGPQFIFQYYREEENGRGNFPPRFSGLQFPNYSSELNVNALELDDSALYLCASSSTGAVSYNEQFFGPGTRLTVL.

This clonotype turned up a few times. The chain joins TRBV4-1 to TRBJ2-3; D is ambiguous. V lost 1 base to trimming and J lost 0 bases, with 14 bases between them. The CDR3 is 17 residues long. In germline, CDR1 is MGHRA, CDR2 YSYEKL. The CDR3 DNA sequence: TGCGCCAGCAGCCAAGTCTTGGCAGGCGTTAGCACAGATACGCAGTATTTT. This sequence encodes CASSQVLAGVSTDTQYF.

The V gene is TRBV5-1, the J gene TRBJ2-6, with 7 bases matching TRBD1. This CDR3 is 17 amino acids long. Germline trimming cut 4 bases from V and 2 bases from J; bases unmatched to any gene: 9. Germline V gene lookup returns CDR1 SGHRS and CDR2 YFSETQ. In DNA, the CDR3 is TGCGCCAGCAGCCCGACCGGGACAGACGCTGGGGCCAACGTCCTGACTTTC. Amino acids: CASSPTGTDAGANVLTF.

The chain has TRBV12-3 or TRBV12-4 and TRBJ2-3, with unresolved D. This CDR3 spans 12 amino acids. Trimming left V 6 bases short and J 5 bases short, with 9 bases between. This CDR3 is CASSQQRDTQYF. In DNA, the CDR3 is TGTGCCAGCAGCCAACAGCGAGATACGCAGTATTTT.

The V call is TRBV25-1, the J call TRBJ1-2; 8 positions agree with TRBD1. V lost 1 base and J lost 3; bases outside the gene matches: 4. The germline CDR1 and CDR2 sequences are MGHDK and SYGVNS. This CDR3 has 15 amino acids. Written as DNA, the CDR3 is TGTGCCAGCAGTGAATCGGGGGACAGGCACTATGGCTACACCTTC. This translates into CASSESGDRHYGYTF.

The DNA for the CDR3 is TGTGCCAGCAGCGTTCAGCGGGCCTACAATGAGCAGTTCTTC. Amino acids: CASSVQRAYNEQFF. The chain couples TRBV9 to TRBJ2-1; D possibly corresponds to TRBD2 (6 bases). CDR3 size: 14 residues. CDR1 is SGDLS and CDR2 is YYNGEE in the germline V gene. V lost 2 bases to trimming and J lost 2 bases, with 8 bases between them.